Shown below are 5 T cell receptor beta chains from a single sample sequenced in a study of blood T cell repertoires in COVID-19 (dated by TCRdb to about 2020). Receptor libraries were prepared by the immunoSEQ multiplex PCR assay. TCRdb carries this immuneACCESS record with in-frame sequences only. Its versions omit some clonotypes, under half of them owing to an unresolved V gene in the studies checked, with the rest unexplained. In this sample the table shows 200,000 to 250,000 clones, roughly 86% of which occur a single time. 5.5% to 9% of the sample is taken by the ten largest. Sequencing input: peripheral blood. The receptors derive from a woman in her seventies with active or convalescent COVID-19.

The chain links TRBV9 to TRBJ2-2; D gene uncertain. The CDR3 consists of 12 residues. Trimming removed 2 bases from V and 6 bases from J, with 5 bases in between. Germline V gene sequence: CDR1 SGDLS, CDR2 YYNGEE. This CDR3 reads CASSVFPGELFF. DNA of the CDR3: TGTGCCAGCAGCGTCTTCCCCGGGGAGCTGTTTTTT.

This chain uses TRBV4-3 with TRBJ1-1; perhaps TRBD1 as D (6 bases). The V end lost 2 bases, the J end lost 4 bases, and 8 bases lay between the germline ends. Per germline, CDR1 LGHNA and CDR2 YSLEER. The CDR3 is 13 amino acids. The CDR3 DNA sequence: TGCGCCAGCAGCCAAACAGGGAGCACTGAAGCTTTCTTT. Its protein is CASSQTGSTEAFF.

The CDR3 bases are TGTGCCAGCAGCCGGACAGGGGGTCCTGGAAACACCATATATTTT. This translates into CASSRTGGPGNTIYF. V and J are TRBV7-8 and TRBJ1-3; 10 nucleotides agree with TRBD1. CDR3 length: 15 residues. Germline CDR1 and CDR2: SGHVS and FQNEAQ. The junction had 3 bases not matched to a gene; V was cut back by 5 bases and J by 2 bases. Using reference TRBV7-8 and TRBJ1-3 for the parts outside the CDR3, the full variable domain is GAGVSQSPRYKVAKRGQDVALRCDPISGHVSLFWYQQALGQGPEFLTYFQNEAQLDKSGLPSDRFFAERPEGSVSTLKIQRTQQEDSAVYLCASSRTGGPGNTIYFGEGSWLTVV.

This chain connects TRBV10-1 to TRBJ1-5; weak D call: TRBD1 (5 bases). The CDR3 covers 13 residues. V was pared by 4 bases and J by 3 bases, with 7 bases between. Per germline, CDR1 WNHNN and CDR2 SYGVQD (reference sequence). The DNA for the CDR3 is TGCGCCAGCAGTGGGGGCATCAATCAGCCCCAGCATTTT. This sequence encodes CASSGGINQPQHF.

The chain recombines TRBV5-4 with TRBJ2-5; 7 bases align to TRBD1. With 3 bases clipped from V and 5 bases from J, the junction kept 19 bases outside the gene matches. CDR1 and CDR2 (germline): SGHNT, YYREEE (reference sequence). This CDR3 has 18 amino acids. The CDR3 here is CASSSAPYYRGTGETQYF. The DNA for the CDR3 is TGTGCCAGCAGCTCAGCCCCCTATTACAGGGGAACCGGGGAGACCCAGTACTTC.